This T cell receptor beta chain was sequenced in a study of shared clonotypes between healthy human individuals (dated by TCRdb to the early 2020s). Regarding the complete study: A few men and two women, aged 18 to 49 years, made up the cohort. For each donor, CD4 naive and CD4 memory were each run on three plates, CD8 naive on two plates, and CD8 memory on one plate. Blood TCR repertoires of five healthy adults were deeply sequenced to estimate repertoire size and the extent of clonotype sharing between individuals. Libraries were prepared and TCR repertoires were sequenced by different laboratories using diverse techniques, in order to increase sequencing depth and limit assay-specific biases. Per donor, leukapheresis produced somewhere between about 0.9 and 9 billion PBMCs. Broad study findings and their caveats: Naive subsets generally had larger estimated clonotype richness than memory subsets. Based on pairwise subsampling, the degree of clonotype sharing among donors was expected to be affected by sequencing depth. The small number of donors limited the genetic and exposure-history diversity represented. Incomplete sequencing was indicated by rarefaction of sorted-subset datasets, despite the large sequencing depth. Across a handful of donors, about 5.2% of naive CD4, roughly 3.5% of naive CD8, 2.3% of memory CD4, and under 0.45% of memory CD8 clonotypes were shared. Higher generation probabilities were observed for clonotypes shared by all four sorted-subset donors than for non-shared clonotypes. Sampling was restricted to blood, and TCR repertoires in tissue are likely to differ from TCR repertoires in blood.

CDR1 is given as ENHRY and CDR2 as SYGVKD, both from the germline V gene. The CDR3 holds 14 amino acids from the cysteine to the phenylalanine. Only the CDR3 DNA stays, 42 bases, in frame from base 1. At the junction V is shortened by 3 bases and J by 2 bases; bases outside the gene matches: 3. TCR CDR3 regions were amplified from genomic DNA by multiplex PCR using the deep immunoSEQ assay. Extracted genomic DNA from each cell subset was distributed evenly across all wells of several immunoSEQ 96-well plates, and each plate was treated as a replicate. For sorted subsets, approximately 190 ng genomic DNA, equal to about 30,000 T cell genomes, was loaded into each replicate PCR. The purified libraries were quantified using a Qubit 3.0 fluorometer, sized with a Bioanalyzer 2100, and then quantified again using the KAPA Library Quantification kit. Each immunoSEQ 96-well plate was sequenced on its own single-read 150-cycle Illumina NextSeq 550 flow cell. Per the original workflow: Because the immunoSEQ output held only junctional sequences and lacked quality scores, the filtering could not match the filtering applied to full-length reads. To assign V/J genes and CDR3, sequences were annotated using PyIR, a Python wrapper for IgBLAST v1.9, with IMGT germline references. Reads were removed for weak V/J assignments (E-value above 1e-6), missing CDR3, stop codons, out-of-frame junctions, or ambiguous translated residues. V3J clonotypes were defined by identical inferred V gene, J gene, and CDR3 amino acid sequence. To compute the percentage overlap between repertoires, the number of shared unique clonotypes was divided by the size of the smaller repertoire. Richness of each repertoire was evaluated using RTK rarefaction, the Chao1 estimator, and Recon v2.1 estimates of unobserved clonotypes. Generation probabilities for all TCRbeta clonotypes obtained by the gDNA method from four donors were computed using OLGA. What TCRdb holds here is the immuneACCESS table cut down to in-frame rearrangements. Part of the clones is not present; checked against another copy, under half of the missing clones reflect an unresolved V gene, and the others are unexplained. V and J calls and clone size are given by that table; D and trimming were obtained from the DNA. The sample records approximately 1.5 million clones, about 98.5% of which are singletons. 0.3% to 0.45% of the sample is held by the ten biggest clonotypes.

Healthy HIV-negative adults with no recently reported acute infections or vaccinations were included as donors. Only Caucasian adults living in Nashville, Tennessee, USA were represented among the donors. CD4+ T cells were enriched by magnetic negative selection, after which naive cells were positively selected on CD45RA and the negative fraction was taken as the memory subset. Blood was collected by leukapheresis, and PBMCs were isolated by Ficoll-Histopaque density gradient centrifugation and then cryopreserved in liquid nitrogen vapor phase. Analytical flow cytometry was used to check the purity and quantity of each magnetically sorted T cell population. From each sorted fraction, genomic DNA was isolated and quantified by UV absorbance on a Nanodrop 2000c. As to this clone: What this receptor recognizes is not known. It has no much larger one-base neighbor in the sample; base qualities were not kept.

This receptor was taken from a man aged 25-45 years in good health. The material sequenced was naive CD4+ T cells sorted from blood. The sample's cell subset or site label is to be understood as: CD45RA+ positively selected. Here the chain combines TRBV10-3 and TRBJ2-7, and 8 junction bases match TRBD2. The DNA sequence reads TGTGCCATCAGTGATTTAGCGGGGACCTACGAGCAGTACTTC. Translation gives CAISDLAGTYEQYF.